This is a list of T cell receptor beta chains from one sample in a study of OX40 agonist ivuxolimab in advanced cancers. Profiled with immunoSEQ multiplex PCR; TCRdb holds only in-frame clones, not every one. The data contain fewer than 70,000 clones, around 90% of them singletons. Sequencing was performed on CD4+ or CD8+ T cells sorted from blood, taken in a trial of the OX40 agonist ivuxolimab. Every receptor here comes from an adult with an advanced solid tumor such as melanoma, head and neck, liver or kidney cancer. Both conserved end residues are part of each CDR3. D genes are given only for firm matches. Some rows mark clone size as missing; the rest say once, few, many or name a class of expanded clone.

D gene	V gene	clone size	J gene	CDR3 DNA	CDR3 protein
NA	TRBV30	NA	TRBJ2-5	TGTGCCTGGAGTGACCAGGACAGGGGCGGGGGGGAGACCCAGTACTTC	CAWSDQDRGGGETQYF
NA	TRBV4-1	NA	TRBJ1-5	TGCGCCAGCAGCCAAGATCCAGCAGCGTTCGGGCCCCAGCATTTT	CASSQDPAAFGPQHF
NA	TRBV28	NA	TRBJ1-3	TGTGCCAGCAGTTTGATCTCAGGGGCGCATGGAAACACCATATATTTT	CASSLISGAHGNTIYF
TRBD1	TRBV12-5	few	TRBJ2-7	TGTGCTAGTGGTTTGTCGGGACAGACCTACGAGCAGTACTTC	CASGLSGQTYEQYF
TRBD2	TRBV11-3	once	TRBJ2-7	TGTGCCAGCAGCCTAGGTCCTGGCGGGGGGGCCACCTACGAGCAGTACTTC	CASSLGPGGGATYEQYF
NA	TRBV30	NA	TRBJ2-1	TGTGCCTGGAGTCAAGGGTCCCTCAACAATGAGCAGTTCTTC	CAWSQGSLNNEQFF
TRBD2	TRBV9	NA	TRBJ2-3	TGTGCCAGCAGCGTAGTCGGCGGGAGGGGAACAGATACGCAGTATTTT	CASSVVGGRGTDTQYF
NA	TRBV5-5	NA	TRBJ2-1	TGTGCCAGCAGCTTAAACAGGGTAGATAGGTTCTTC	CASSLNRVDRFF
NA	TRBV23-1	NA	TRBJ1-6	TGCGCCAGCAGCGCGAATTCACCCCTCCACTTT	CASSANSPLHF
TRBD1	TRBV4-3	NA	TRBJ2-5	TGCGCCAGCAGCCGATACAGGGGTGAGACCCAGTACTTC	CASSRYRGETQYF
NA	TRBV19	NA	TRBJ2-3	TGTGCCAGTAGTAGGGGGAGGGACAGCGGCACAGATACGCAGTATTTT	CASSRGRDSGTDTQYF
TRBD2	TRBV9	NA	TRBJ2-1	TGTGCCAGCAGCCAGACTAGCGGGAGAGTTTCCTACAATGAGCAGTTCTTC	CASSQTSGRVSYNEQFF
TRBD1	TRBV5-1	NA	TRBJ2-4	TGCGCCAGCAGCTCCCAAAGTCCGGGACAGGGGGTACCCAAAAACATTCAGTACTTC	CASSSQSPGQGVPKNIQYF
NA	TRBV28	NA	TRBJ2-1	TGTGCCAGCAGCTCAACCAATGAGCAGTTCTTC	CASSSTNEQFF
TRBD1	TRBV6-1	NA	TRBJ1-1	TGTGCCAGCAGTCCCGGGACAGGGGTAACTGAAGCTTTCTTT	CASSPGTGVTEAFF